The source of this TCR beta chain is a study of cytomegalovirus exposure and HLA in healthy donors. The CDR3 is 16 amino acids. V trimming: 1 base; J trimming: 2 bases; junction bases outside the gene matches: 7. Germline V lookup: CDR1 SGHTA, CDR2 FQGNSA. PCR used 60 Vbeta primers and 13 Jbeta primers. TCRdb's table, derived via immunoSEQ multiplex PCR, lists solely in-frame clones and lacks some. In all, the sample yields about 48,000 clones. Specimen: PBMCs. The sequence was collected from a woman in her thirties or forties in good health and CMV-seronegative. J is TRBJ2-7 and V is TRBV7-2; 8 bases match TRBD1. CDR3 nucleotide sequence: TGTGCCAGCAGCTTAGGGCAGGGGGCAGTAGCCTACGAGCAGTACTTC. Translated: CASSLGQGAVAYEQYF.